Listed below are T cell receptor beta chains from one sample, sequenced in a study of cytomegalovirus exposure and HLA in healthy donors. This table comes from immunoSEQ multiplex PCR, and its TCRdb copy is limited to in-frame clones, with some not included. Here the sample spans about 72,000 clones, 65% to 70% being singletons. Sequencing was carried out using PBMCs. The source is a man in his forties or fifties in good health and CMV-seropositive. CDR3s include the opening cysteine and the closing phenylalanine or tryptophan. D genes are given only for firm matches. Size is omitted from some rows. Given values are once, few, many or a class for expanded clones.

J,size,V,D,DNA,CDR3
TRBJ1-5,NA,TRBV6-4,NA,TGTGCCAGCACTAACCTGCTGGAGCCCCAGCATTTT,CASTNLLEPQHF
TRBJ1-2,few,TRBV2,TRBD1,TGTGCCAGCAGTGAGGGTGTCAGGGGGCAGGATGGCTACACCTTC,CASSEGVRGQDGYTF
TRBJ1-4,NA,TRBV5-6,NA,TGTGCCAGCAGCCGACGAGGGAGGTCGACTAATGAAAAACTGTTTTTT,CASSRRGRSTNEKLFF
TRBJ2-3,few,TRBV7-2,NA,TGTGCCAGCAGCTTATTCTGGCAGGGGGAGGGCACAGATACGCAGTATTTT,CASSLFWQGEGTDTQYF
TRBJ2-5,NA,TRBV5-1,TRBD2,TGCGCCAGCAAGCCGGGACTAGCGGGGGGACAAGAGACCCAGTACTTC,CASKPGLAGGQETQYF
TRBJ1-4,NA,TRBV2,NA,TGTGCCAGCACCGGGGGAGGGATGACTAATGAAAAACTGTTTTTT,CASTGGGMTNEKLFF
TRBJ2-1,NA,TRBV2,NA,TGTGCCTCCCGGGGTCAGAGCTCCTACAATGAGCAGTTCTTC,CASRGQSSYNEQFF
TRBJ2-1,NA,TRBV7-6,NA,TGTGCCAGCAGCTTAGACAGCCTAAGCTCCTACAATGAGCAGTTCTTC,CASSLDSLSSYNEQFF
TRBJ2-3,once,TRBV5-4,TRBD2,TGTGCCAGCAGCCCCCGGACTAGCGGGGGGTTAGGAGATACGCAGTATTTT,CASSPRTSGGLGDTQYF
TRBJ2-2,NA,TRBV28,NA,TGTGCCAGCAGTTTTCAGGGACTTGATCAGACCGGGGAGCTGTTTTTT,CASSFQGLDQTGELFF
TRBJ1-1,few,TRBV28,NA,TGTGCCAGCAGTTTAGGGGGGGCTGAAGCTTTCTTT,CASSLGGAEAFF
TRBJ2-5,few,TRBV11-3,NA,TGTGCCAGCAGCTTTAACATCGAGACCCAGTACTTC,CASSFNIETQYF
TRBJ1-2,NA,TRBV4-1,NA,TGCGCCAGCAGCGCCAGCGCTAACTATGGCTACACCTTC,CASSASANYGYTF
TRBJ2-5,NA,TRBV9,TRBD1,TGTGCCAGCAGCGCCGACAGGGGGTTCGAGACCCAGTACTTC,CASSADRGFETQYF
TRBJ2-7,NA,TRBV5-1,TRBD2,TGCGCCAGCAGCTTGGGACTAGCGGGGTCCTACGAGCAGTACTTC,CASSLGLAGSYEQYF
TRBJ2-6,NA,TRBV2,NA,TGTGCCAGCAAGTACTCCGAGGTCGCTGGGGCCAACGTCCTGACTTTC,CASKYSEVAGANVLTF
TRBJ1-1,NA,TRBV7-6,NA,TGTGCCAGCAGCTTAGCGGGGGACGGGAGTACAGCTTTCTTT,CASSLAGDGSTAFF
TRBJ1-1,NA,TRBV21-1,NA,TGTGCCAGCAGCAAAGCCTTAGGGGGGGAATGGAACACTGAAGCTTTCTTT,CASSKALGGEWNTEAFF
TRBJ2-3,NA,TRBV6-6,NA,TGTGCCACCTTAACAGGAGATACGCAGTATTTT,CATLTGDTQYF
TRBJ1-4,NA,TRBV30,TRBD1,TGTGCCTGGAGCTACTCAAGGACAGGGGTTAATGAAAAACTGTTTTTT,CAWSYSRTGVNEKLFF
TRBJ1-2,NA,TRBV6-5,TRBD1,TGTGCCAGCAGTTACGTGGGGACAGCCCCCTTCTATGGCTACACCTTC,CASSYVGTAPFYGYTF
TRBJ1-1,few,TRBV28,TRBD1,TGTGCCAGCAGTTTAATACAGGGGGCGCAGCCCCTGGTAGCTTTCTTT,CASSLIQGAQPLVAFF
TRBJ1-4,NA,TRBV15,NA,TGTGCCACCAGCAAAGGGGGGGGCTTCGGTGAAAAACTGTTTTTT,CATSKGGGFGEKLFF
TRBJ2-6,NA,TRBV5-1,TRBD2,TGCGCCAGCAGCTCGTACCCACGGGGGGCTGGGGCCAACGTCCTGACTTTC,CASSSYPRGAGANVLTF
TRBJ2-7,medium-sized,TRBV11-3,TRBD1,TGTGCCAGCAGCCAGAGGGACAGGGCGGCCTACGAGCAGTACTTC,CASSQRDRAAYEQYF
TRBJ2-7,NA,TRBV30,NA,TGTGCCTGGAGTGTATCCGCAGCCTACGAGCAGTACTTC,CAWSVSAAYEQYF
TRBJ2-7,NA,TRBV27,TRBD2,TGTGCCAGCAGTTTACAAGCGGGGGCTATCTACGAGCAGTACTTC,CASSLQAGAIYEQYF
TRBJ2-5,NA,TRBV2,NA,TGTGCCAGCAGTCCGGATCAGGGCCGGGTAGGAGAGACCCAGTACTTC,CASSPDQGRVGETQYF
TRBJ1-4,few,TRBV19,NA,TGTGCCAGCGCTGGGGGAGGGGTTGAAAAACTGTTTTTT,CASAGGGVEKLFF
TRBJ2-1,NA,TRBV30,TRBD2,TGTGCCTGGAGTGTCGGGCTAGCGGGGGGGAACAATGAGCAGTTCTTC,CAWSVGLAGGNNEQFF
TRBJ1-2,NA,TRBV2,NA,TGTGCCAGCAGTGAGACAGGCTATGGCTACACCTTC,CASSETGYGYTF
TRBJ1-3,NA,TRBV30,NA,TGTGCCTGGACCAGGTTTAGCTCTGGAAACACCATATATTTT,CAWTRFSSGNTIYF
TRBJ2-1,NA,TRBV11-3,NA,TGTGCCAGCAGCTTAGAATTCCGGACAGATCTCAATGAGCAGTTCTTC,CASSLEFRTDLNEQFF
TRBJ1-1,few,TRBV6-5,TRBD1,TGTGCCAGCCGATTGGGACAGTCTAACACTGAAGCTTTCTTT,CASRLGQSNTEAFF
TRBJ2-6,NA,TRBV4-3,NA,TGCGCCAGCAGCCAAGATTACGGGGTAGGGGCCAACGTCCTGACTTTC,CASSQDYGVGANVLTF
TRBJ2-5,NA,TRBV5-4,NA,TGTGCCAGCACCGACGACAGGACCCACGGAACCCAGTACTTC,CASTDDRTHGTQYF
TRBJ2-3,NA,TRBV5-4,NA,TGTGCCAGCAGCCCAGATCTCGTAACAGATACGCAGTATTTT,CASSPDLVTDTQYF
TRBJ2-1,NA,TRBV5-1,NA,TGCGCCAGCAGCCCCCGGGACATACCAAACTACAATGAGCAGTTCTTC,CASSPRDIPNYNEQFF
TRBJ1-2,NA,TRBV5-1,TRBD1,TGCGCCAGCAGCCCACCCGGACAGGGGGCGGCACATGGCTACACCTTC,CASSPPGQGAAHGYTF
TRBJ2-3,NA,TRBV6-1,TRBD1,TGTGCCAGCATTCAGGGGGCTTCGGCAGATACGCAGTATTTT,CASIQGASADTQYF
TRBJ2-7,NA,TRBV5-1,NA,TGCGCCAGCAGCTTGGGGCCGGGGGACGAGCAGTACTTC,CASSLGPGDEQYF
TRBJ2-5,NA,TRBV15,NA,TGTGCCACCAGCCGCACAGTGGAGACCCAGTACTTC,CATSRTVETQYF
TRBJ2-2,few,TRBV6-1,TRBD2,TGTGCCAGCAGTGAACCCGGGACTAGCCCCGGGGAGCTGTTTTTT,CASSEPGTSPGELFF
TRBJ1-3,NA,TRBV2,NA,TGTGCCAGCAGTCTTGCTTGGCCAGGGAACTCTGGAAACACCATATATTTT,CASSLAWPGNSGNTIYF
TRBJ1-1,NA,TRBV15,NA,TGTGCCACCAGCAGAGATTTCGTCAACACTGAAGCTTTCTTT,CATSRDFVNTEAFF
TRBJ1-4,NA,TRBV9,TRBD1,TGTGCCAGCAGCGTAGAGGGACAGGTTAATGAAAAACTGTTTTTT,CASSVEGQVNEKLFF
TRBJ2-3,NA,TRBV28,TRBD2,TGTGCCAGCAGCCCGACCTGGGGGGGGTTCGCAGATACGCAGTATTTT,CASSPTWGGFADTQYF
TRBJ2-2,NA,TRBV4-2,NA,TGTGCCAGCAGCCAAGAGGCAGGGGTCGATATCAACGGGGAGCTGTTTTTT,CASSQEAGVDINGELFF
TRBJ1-4,NA,TRBV19,NA,TGTGCCAGTACCCCGGGCCCGGGAGACATGGATGAAAAACTGTTTTTT,CASTPGPGDMDEKLFF
TRBJ1-2,NA,TRBV9,TRBD1,TGTGCCAGCAGCGCCGCACTCAGGGGGGACTATGGCTACACCTTC,CASSAALRGDYGYTF
TRBJ1-2,NA,TRBV4-1,TRBD1,TGCGCCAGCAGCCAAGAAGGAGGAGGGGGCGGCTACACCTTC,CASSQEGGGGGYTF
TRBJ2-1,NA,TRBV6-5,TRBD1,TGTGCCAGCAGCTCAGGGACAGTAGAGCAGTTCTTC,CASSSGTVEQFF
TRBJ1-6,NA,TRBV27,NA,TGTGCCAGCAGTTTATTTGGGGCAGGGCAAAATTCACCCCTCCACTTT,CASSLFGAGQNSPLHF